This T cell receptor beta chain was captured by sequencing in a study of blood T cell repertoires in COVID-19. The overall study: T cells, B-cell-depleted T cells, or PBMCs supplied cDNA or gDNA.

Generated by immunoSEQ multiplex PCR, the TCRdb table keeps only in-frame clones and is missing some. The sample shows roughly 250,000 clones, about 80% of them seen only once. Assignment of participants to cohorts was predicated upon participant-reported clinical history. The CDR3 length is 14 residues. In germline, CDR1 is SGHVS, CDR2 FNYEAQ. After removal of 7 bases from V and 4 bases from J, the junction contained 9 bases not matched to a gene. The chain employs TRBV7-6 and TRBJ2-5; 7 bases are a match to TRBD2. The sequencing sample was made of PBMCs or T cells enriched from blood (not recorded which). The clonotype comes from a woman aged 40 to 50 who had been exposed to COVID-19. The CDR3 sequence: CASTSGGGSETQYF. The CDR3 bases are TGTGCCAGCACCAGTGGGGGGGGTTCAGAGACCCAGTACTTC.